Listed below are T cell receptor beta chains from one sample, sequenced in a study of spatial heterogeneity in lung cancer. Each CDR3 protein gets one entry after TCRdb re-called the 5' RACE reads with MiXCR. This table holds over 45,000 distinct CDR3 sequences, roughly 12% found once. The sequenced sample was PBMCs, obtained at follow-up. The receptors originated from a male donor with early-stage non-small cell lung cancer. Both conserved end residues are part of each CDR3. A D gene is named only where the DNA matches it firmly. The size entry is marked missing in some rows and otherwise reads once, few, many or a size class.

D	size	V	length	J	CDR3	DNA
NA	many	TRBV20-1	13	TRBJ1-5	CSALRDLNQPQHF	TGCAGTGCTCTCAGGGACCTCAATCAGCCCCAGCATTTT
NA	many	TRBV7-6	15	TRBJ2-7	CASSPGYGRGYEQYF	TGTGCCAGCAGCCCGGGATACGGGAGAGGGTACGAGCAGTACTTC
TRBD2	few	TRBV5-8	16	TRBJ2-5	CASSLTGPSGVETQYF	TGTGCCAGCAGCTTGACAGGCCCTAGCGGTGTTGAGACCCAGTACTTC
NA	NA	TRBV7-2	14	TRBJ2-5	CVSSQGAPRETQYF	TGTGTCAGCAGCCAGGGAGCCCCGAGAGAGACCCAGTACTTC
NA	NA	TRBV5-1	15	TRBJ2-5	CASSSPGPVGETQYF	TGCGCCAGCAGCTCCCCGGGACCCGTGGGGGAGACCCAGTACTTC
NA	many	TRBV7-2	18	TRBJ2-7	CASSSEPGTHYGDYEQYF	TGTGCCAGCAGCTCAGAACCCGGGACGCATTATGGGGACTACGAGCAGTACTTC
TRBD1	few	TRBV6-6	19	TRBJ1-5	CASSYSKALRTGGAQPQHF	TGTGCCAGCAGTTACTCGAAGGCCTTGAGGACAGGGGGGGCCCAGCCCCAGCATTTT
NA	few	TRBV14	15	TRBJ1-3	CASRKTGTSGNTIYF	TGTGCCAGCAGAAAAACCGGGACTTCTGGAAACACCATATATTTT
NA	many	TRBV12-3/TRBV12-4	14	TRBJ2-2	CASSHSRNTGELFF	TGTGCCAGCAGTCATAGTAGGAACACCGGGGAGCTGTTTTTT
NA	many	TRBV12-3/TRBV12-4	12	TRBJ1-2	CASSPQRSGYTF	TGTGCCAGCAGCCCACAGCGGTCTGGCTACACCTTC
NA	few	TRBV7-8	16	TRBJ2-1	CASSLRLPIVGNEQFF	TGTGCCAGCAGCTTGCGCCTTCCGATAGTAGGAAATGAGCAGTTCTTC
TRBD2	many	TRBV20-1	15	TRBJ2-1	CSASTSGLGVNEQFF	TGCAGTGCTAGTACTAGCGGCCTCGGGGTTAATGAGCAGTTCTTC
NA	many	TRBV21-1	12	TRBJ1-1	CASSKEPSEAFF	TGTGCCAGCAGCAAAGAGCCTTCCGAAGCTTTCTTT
TRBD1	many	TRBV4-3	14	TRBJ2-5	CASSQGQGSETQYF	TGCGCCAGCAGCCAAGGACAGGGGTCGGAGACCCAGTACTTC
NA	NA	TRBV4-2	15	TRBJ1-5	CASSQGARGNQPQHF	TGTGCCAGCAGCCAAGGGGCGCGGGGCAATCAGCCCCAGCATTTT
NA	many	TRBV12-3/TRBV12-4	14	TRBJ2-4	CASSYGGQGNIQYF	TGTGCCAGCTCATACGGGGGCCAAGGAAACATTCAGTACTTC
TRBD1	medium-sized	TRBV7-9	14	TRBJ1-1	CASSGTEKGAEAFF	TGTGCCAGCAGCGGGACAGAAAAGGGCGCTGAAGCTTTCTTT
TRBD2	many	TRBV29-1	14	TRBJ2-3	CSAAGLAGGGTQYF	TGCAGCGCCGCGGGACTAGCGGGGGGCGGTACGCAGTATTTT
NA	many	TRBV7-9	14	TRBJ2-4	CASSLDGLSSIQYF	TGTGCCAGCAGCTTAGACGGGCTATCTAGCATTCAGTACTTC
TRBD1	many	TRBV28	15	TRBJ2-1	CASEEGQGHRGEQFF	TGTGCCAGCGAGGAAGGACAGGGGCACCGTGGTGAGCAGTTCTTC
NA	NA	TRBV28	16	TRBJ1-3	CASSPSPGASGNTIYF	TGTGCCAGCAGCCCCTCCCCAGGGGCTTCTGGAAACACCATATATTTT
NA	many	TRBV20-1	14	TRBJ1-1	CSARSSRARAQAFF	TGCAGTGCTAGATCCAGCCGGGCCAGAGCTCAAGCTTTCTTT
NA	many	TRBV2	14	TRBJ2-5	CASSERQNQETQYF	TGTGCCAGCAGTGAACGACAGAACCAAGAGACCCAGTACTTC
TRBD1	few	TRBV30	14	TRBJ2-3	CAWSITGGTDTQYF	TGTGCCTGGAGTATCACAGGGGGCACAGATACGCAGTATTTT